Below are 10 T cell receptor beta chains sequenced from a single sample in a study of blood T cell repertoires in COVID-19. Repertoires were generated with immunoSEQ multiplex PCR, while TCRdb's copy carries only in-frame clones and drops some. The table shows around 82,000 clones, with about 86% occurring only once. Specimen: peripheral blood. Receptors originate from a man older than 75 with COVID-19, enrolled during active disease.

V and J are TRBV6-6 and TRBJ1-6, with D possibly matching TRBD1 (5 bases). V was cut by 5 bases and J by 7 bases, with 15 bases left in between. The CDR3 is 15 amino acids. The germline CDR1 and CDR2 sequences are MNHNY and SVGAGI (reference sequence). The CDR3 region has the DNA TGTGCCAGCAGTCGCCCGGGACTAAAAAATTCACCCCTCCACTTT. Translated: CASSRPGLKNSPLHF.

CDR3 sequence (DNA): TGTGCCAGCAGTGTAGACAGGGTCTATACTGAAGCTTTCTTT. The encoded protein is CASSVDRVYTEAFF. The chain joins TRBV2 to TRBJ1-1, with 7 nucleotides matching TRBD1. Trimming cost V 4 bases and J 5 bases; bases outside gene matches: 7. This CDR3 is built from 14 residues. Germline lookup yields CDR1 SNHLY and CDR2 FYNNEI. Variable domain in full (rest from reference TRBV2 and TRBJ1-1): EPEVTQTPSHQVTQMGQEVILRCVPISNHLYFYWYRQILGQKVEFLVSFYNNEISEKSEIFDDQFSVERPDGSNFTLKIRSTKLEDSAMYFCASSVDRVYTEAFFGQGTRLTVV.

This chain links TRBV5-1 with TRBJ1-1, with D uncertain. V shed 4 bases and J shed 4 bases, with 17 bases lying between them. The CDR3 spans 15 residues. Per the germline V gene, CDR1 is SGHRS and CDR2 is YFSETQ. The DNA for the CDR3 is TGCGCCAGCAGCCTGGAAGGGAGCATGATCACTGAAGCTTTCTTT. Translating it yields CASSLEGSMITEAFF.

This chain connects TRBV7-9 to TRBJ2-5; D ambiguous. The CDR3 has 14 amino acids. Germline CDR1 reads SEHNR; CDR2 reads FQNEAQ (reference sequence). V dropped 6 bases and J dropped 1 base, with 12 bases sitting between them. CDR3 residues: CASSWSVIQETQYF. The CDR3 coding sequence is TGTGCCAGCAGTTGGTCAGTCATCCAAGAGACCCAGTACTTC. The full variable domain, rest sourced from reference TRBV7-9 and TRBJ2-5, is DTGVSQNPRHKITKRGQNVTFRCDPISEHNRLYWYRQTLGQGPEFLTYFQNEAQLEKSRLLSDRFSAERPKGSFSTLEIQRTEQGDSAMYLCASSWSVIQETQYFGPGTRLLVL.

The chain employs TRBV5-4 and TRBJ2-1, with a weak D call TRBD1 (6 bases). Deletions cut 4 bases from V and 5 bases from J, with 10 bases between. Germline V gives CDR1 SGHNT, CDR2 YYREEE (reference sequence). This CDR3 is 13 amino acids long. Written as DNA, the CDR3 is TGTGCCAGCAGCATACAGGGACACAATGAGCAGTTCTTC. The encoded protein is CASSIQGHNEQFF.

This clone was picked up one time. The chain uses TRBV23-1 and TRBJ1-2; a possible D gene is TRBD1 (6 bases). TRBV23-1 is classed as an ORF, of uncertain function. Trimming took off 3 bases at V and 3 bases at J, with 20 bases between the two ends. This CDR3 has 17 residues. The CDR3 loop is CASSQFNRDGLDYGYTF. DNA for the CDR3: TGCGCCAGCAGTCAGTTTAACAGGGACGGGTTAGACTATGGCTACACCTTC.

Here the CDR3 DNA reads TGCGCCAGCAGCCCTGGCGGGAGCTACGAGCAGTACTTC. Translation gives CASSPGGSYEQYF. The chain carries TRBV5-1 and TRBJ2-7, with TRBD2 identical over 7 bases. The CDR3 totals 13 residues. V dropped 4 bases and J dropped 3; count of bases not matched to a gene: 4. CDR1 and CDR2 from the germline V gene are SGHRS and YFSETQ.

The chain recombines TRBV7-3 with TRBJ2-1; 9 nucleotides agree with TRBD1. The germline CDR1 and CDR2 sequences are SGHTA and FQGTGA. CDR3 length: 16 residues. V was pared by 5 bases and J by 6 bases, with 11 bases of the junction left unmatched. CDR3 amino acids: CASSHGWGQGPNEQFF. Written as DNA, the CDR3 is TGTGCCAGCAGCCACGGATGGGGACAGGGTCCCAATGAGCAGTTCTTC.

There are a few counts of this clone. The chain is built from TRBV6-5 and TRBJ1-1; tentatively, D is TRBD1 (5 bases). Deletions cut 7 bases from V and 3 bases from J, with 15 bases between. The CDR3 runs to 14 residues. The germline gives CDR1 MNHEY, CDR2 SVGAGI. The CDR3 loop reads CASTLTGVDTEAFF. CDR3 DNA sequence: TGTGCCAGCACCCTAACAGGTGTGGACACTGAAGCTTTCTTT.

The chain has TRBV19 and TRBJ1-1; D uncertain. The CDR3 runs to 14 residues. The V gene lost 1 base and the J gene lost 1 base, with 7 bases spanning the gap. CDR1 and CDR2 from the germline V gene are LNHDA and SQIVND (reference sequence). CDR3 in DNA: TGTGCCAGTAGTATAGTCGGGAGGAACACTGAAGCTTTCTTT. Protein product: CASSIVGRNTEAFF. The full variable domain, in which reference TRBV19 and TRBJ1-1 provide the parts outside the CDR3, is DGGITQSPKYLFRKEGQNVTLSCEQNLNHDAMYWYRQDPGQGLRLIYYSQIVNDFQKGDIAEGYSVSREKKESFPLTVTSAQKNPTAFYLCASSIVGRNTEAFFGQGTRLTVV.